Detailed here is one TCR beta chain. These data originate in a study of blood T cell repertoires in COVID-19. At the level of the study: Sources were T cells, B-cell-depleted T cells, or PBMCs; the material itself was cDNA or gDNA.

In Seattle, patients joined the study during active infection and were tracked longitudinally. The length of the CDR3 is 16 residues. Trimming shortened V by 4 bases and J by 2 bases, and 17 bases separated the two germline ends. Germline CDR1 reads SGHRS; CDR2 reads YFSETQ. TCRdb keeps only in-frame clones here, not all; method: immunoSEQ multiplex PCR. Altogether approximately 58,000 clones are present, about 81% being singletons, with the ten largest covering roughly 29%. The chain has TRBV5-1 and TRBJ2-3; TRBD2 might be the D (6 bases). Sequences were obtained from peripheral blood. The origin of this receptor is a man in his 60s with COVID-19, enrolled during active disease. CDR3 nucleotides: TGCGCCAGCAGCCTCAGGAGACTAGGGGACACAGATACGCAGTATTTT. Protein: CASSLRRLGDTDTQYF.